The source of this TCR beta chain is a study of T-cell memory formation after mild COVID-19. In TCRdb, the 5' RACE reads were re-called with MiXCR into one record per CDR3 protein. The sample carries 360,000 or so distinct CDR3 sequences, 25% to 30% recorded once. Germline lookup yields CDR1 SGHKS and CDR2 YYEKEE (reference sequence). The trim removed 1 base at V and 8 bases at J, leaving 9 bases unmatched. The CDR3 runs to 16 residues. The TCR sequence derives from an adult woman who had mild COVID-19 (a few samples of this study predate the infection). Cell type and time point are not known. The V call is TRBV5-5, the J call TRBJ1-4, with 9 positions matching TRBD1. Sequencing was performed on PBMCs or a T cell subset sorted from them (not recorded which). The CDR3 DNA sequence: TGTGCCAGCAGCTTGCGTGTTGGGACAGGGTTGGAAAAACTGTTTTTT. It is translated as CASSLRVGTGLEKLFF.